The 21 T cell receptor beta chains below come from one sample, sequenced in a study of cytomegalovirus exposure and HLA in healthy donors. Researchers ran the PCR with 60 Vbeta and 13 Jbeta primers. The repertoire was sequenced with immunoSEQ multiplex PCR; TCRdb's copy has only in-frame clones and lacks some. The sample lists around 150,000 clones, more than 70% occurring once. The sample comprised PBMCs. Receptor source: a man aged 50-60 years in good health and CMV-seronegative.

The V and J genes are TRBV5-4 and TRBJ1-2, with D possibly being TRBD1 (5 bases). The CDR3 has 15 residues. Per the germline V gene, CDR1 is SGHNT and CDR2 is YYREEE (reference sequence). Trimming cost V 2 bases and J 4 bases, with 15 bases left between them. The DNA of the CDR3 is TGTGCCAGCAGCTTAGAAGGGGTCATTCTCTATGGCTACACCTTC. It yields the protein CASSLEGVILYGYTF.

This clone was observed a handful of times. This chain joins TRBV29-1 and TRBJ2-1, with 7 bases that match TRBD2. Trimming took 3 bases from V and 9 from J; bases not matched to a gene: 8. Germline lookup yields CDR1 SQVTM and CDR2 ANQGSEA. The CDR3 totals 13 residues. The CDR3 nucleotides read TGCAGCGTTGAGACAACCCAGCGGGGTGAGCAGTTCTTC. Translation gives CSVETTQRGEQFF.

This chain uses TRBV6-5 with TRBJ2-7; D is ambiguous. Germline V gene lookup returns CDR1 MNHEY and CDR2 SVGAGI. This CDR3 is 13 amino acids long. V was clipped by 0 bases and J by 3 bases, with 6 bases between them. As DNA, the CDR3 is TGTGCCAGCAGTTACTCGAATAGCTACGAGCAGTACTTC. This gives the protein CASSYSNSYEQYF.

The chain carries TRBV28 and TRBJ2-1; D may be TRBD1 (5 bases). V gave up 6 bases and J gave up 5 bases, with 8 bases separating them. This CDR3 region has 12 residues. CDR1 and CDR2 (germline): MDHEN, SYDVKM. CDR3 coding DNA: TGTGCCAGCAGCCCCAGGGACAATGAGCAGTTCTTC. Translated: CASSPRDNEQFF. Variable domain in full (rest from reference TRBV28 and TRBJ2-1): DVKVTQSSRYLVKRTGEKVFLECVQDMDHENMFWYRQDPGLGLRLIYFSYDVKMKEKGDIPEGYSVSREKKERFSLILESASTNQTSMYLCASSPRDNEQFFGPGTRLTVL.

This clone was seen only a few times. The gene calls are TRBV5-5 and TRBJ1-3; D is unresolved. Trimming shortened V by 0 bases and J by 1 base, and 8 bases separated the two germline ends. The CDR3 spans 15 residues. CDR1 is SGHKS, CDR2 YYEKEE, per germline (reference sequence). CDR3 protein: CASSLVIASGNTIYF. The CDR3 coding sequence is TGTGCCAGCAGCTTGGTAATAGCTTCTGGAAACACCATATATTTT. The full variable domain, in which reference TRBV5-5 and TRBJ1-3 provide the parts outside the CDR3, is DAGVTQSPTHLIKTRGQQVTLRCSPISGHKSVSWYQQVLGQGPQFIFQYYEKEERGRGNFPDRFSARQFPNYSSELNVNALLLGDSALYLCASSLVIASGNTIYFGEGSWLTVV.

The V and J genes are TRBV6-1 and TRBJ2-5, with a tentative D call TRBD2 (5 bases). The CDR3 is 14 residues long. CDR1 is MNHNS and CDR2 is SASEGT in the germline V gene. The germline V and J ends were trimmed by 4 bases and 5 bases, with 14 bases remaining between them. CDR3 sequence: CASSAGLPRETQYF. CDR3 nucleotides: TGTGCCAGCAGTGCAGGACTGCCCCGGGAGACCCAGTACTTC.

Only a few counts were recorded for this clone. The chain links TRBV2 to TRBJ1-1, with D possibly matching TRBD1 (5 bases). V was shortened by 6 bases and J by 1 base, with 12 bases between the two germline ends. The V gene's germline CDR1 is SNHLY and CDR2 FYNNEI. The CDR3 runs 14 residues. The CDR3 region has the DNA TGTGCCAGCAGGCCGTGGGGCGGGAACACTGAAGCTTTCTTT. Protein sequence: CASRPWGGNTEAFF.

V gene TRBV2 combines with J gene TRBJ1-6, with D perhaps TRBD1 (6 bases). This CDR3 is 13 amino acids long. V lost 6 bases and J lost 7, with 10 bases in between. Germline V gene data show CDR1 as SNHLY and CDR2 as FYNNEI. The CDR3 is CASSVDRNSPLHF. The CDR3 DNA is TGTGCCAGCAGCGTAGACAGGAATTCACCCCTCCACTTT.

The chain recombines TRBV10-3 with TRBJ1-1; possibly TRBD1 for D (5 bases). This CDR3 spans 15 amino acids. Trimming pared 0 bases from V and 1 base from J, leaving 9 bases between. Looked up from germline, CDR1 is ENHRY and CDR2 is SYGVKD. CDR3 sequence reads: CAISESSDRNTEAFF. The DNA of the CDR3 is TGTGCCATCAGTGAGTCATCTGACAGGAACACTGAAGCTTTCTTT.

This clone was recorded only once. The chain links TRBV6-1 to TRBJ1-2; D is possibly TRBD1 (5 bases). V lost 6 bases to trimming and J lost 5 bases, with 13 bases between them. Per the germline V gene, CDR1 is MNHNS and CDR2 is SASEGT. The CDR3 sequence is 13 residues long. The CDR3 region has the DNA TGTGCCAGCAGCCCGGGGGTCCAATATGGCTACACCTTC. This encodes CASSPGVQYGYTF.

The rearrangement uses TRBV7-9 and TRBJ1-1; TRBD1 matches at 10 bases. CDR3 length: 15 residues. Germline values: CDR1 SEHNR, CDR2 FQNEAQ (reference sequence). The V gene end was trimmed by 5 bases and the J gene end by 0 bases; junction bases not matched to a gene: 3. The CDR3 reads CASSVTGGVNTEAFF. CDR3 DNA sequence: TGTGCCAGCAGCGTGACAGGGGGCGTGAACACTGAAGCTTTCTTT.

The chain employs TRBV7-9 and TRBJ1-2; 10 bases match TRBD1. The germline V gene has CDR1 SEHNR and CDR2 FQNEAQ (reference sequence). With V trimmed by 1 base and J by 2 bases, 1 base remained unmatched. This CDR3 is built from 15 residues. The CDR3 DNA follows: TGTGCCAGCAGCTTAGGGGGACAGGGGAACTATGGCTACACCTTC. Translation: CASSLGGQGNYGYTF. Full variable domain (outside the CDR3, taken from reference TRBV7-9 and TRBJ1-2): DTGVSQNPRHKITKRGQNVTFRCDPISEHNRLYWYRQTLGQGPEFLTYFQNEAQLEKSRLLSDRFSAERPKGSFSTLEIQRTEQGDSAMYLCASSLGGQGNYGYTFGSGTRLTVV.

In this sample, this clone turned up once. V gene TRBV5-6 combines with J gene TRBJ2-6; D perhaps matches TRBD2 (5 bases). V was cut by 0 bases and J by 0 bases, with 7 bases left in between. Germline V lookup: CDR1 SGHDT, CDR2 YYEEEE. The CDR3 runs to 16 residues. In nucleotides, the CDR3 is TGTGCCAGCAGCTTGGCTGGGAGCTCTGGGGCCAACGTCCTGACTTTC. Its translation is CASSLAGSSGANVLTF.

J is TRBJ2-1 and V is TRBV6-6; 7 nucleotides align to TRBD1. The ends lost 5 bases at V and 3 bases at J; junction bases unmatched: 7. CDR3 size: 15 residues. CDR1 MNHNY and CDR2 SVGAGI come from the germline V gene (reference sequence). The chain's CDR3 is CASSHDRDDYNEQFF. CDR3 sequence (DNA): TGTGCCAGCAGTCACGACAGGGATGACTACAATGAGCAGTTCTTC.

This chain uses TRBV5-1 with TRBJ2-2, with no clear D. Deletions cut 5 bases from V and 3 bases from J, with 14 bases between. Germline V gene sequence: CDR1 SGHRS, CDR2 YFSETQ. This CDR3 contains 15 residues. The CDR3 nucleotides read TGCGCCAGCAGTGAAGGCGCACGGGACACCGGGGAGCTGTTTTTT. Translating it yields CASSEGARDTGELFF.

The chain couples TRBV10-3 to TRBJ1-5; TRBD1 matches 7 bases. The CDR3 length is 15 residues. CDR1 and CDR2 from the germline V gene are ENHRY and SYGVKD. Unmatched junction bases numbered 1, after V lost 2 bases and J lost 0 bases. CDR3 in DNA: TGTGCCATCAGTGAGGGACAGGCTAGCAATCAGCCCCAGCATTTT. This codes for CAISEGQASNQPQHF.

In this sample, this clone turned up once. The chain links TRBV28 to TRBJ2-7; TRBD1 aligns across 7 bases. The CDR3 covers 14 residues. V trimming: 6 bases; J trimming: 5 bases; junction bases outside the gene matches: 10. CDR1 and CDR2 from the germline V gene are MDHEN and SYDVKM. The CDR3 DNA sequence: TGTGCCAGCAGCCGAAGACAGGGCCCTGACGAGCAGTACTTC. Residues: CASSRRQGPDEQYF.

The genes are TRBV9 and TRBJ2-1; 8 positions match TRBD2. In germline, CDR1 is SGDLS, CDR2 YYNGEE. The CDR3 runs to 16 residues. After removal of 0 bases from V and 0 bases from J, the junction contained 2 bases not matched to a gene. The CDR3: CASSVGGGSSYNEQFF. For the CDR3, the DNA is TGTGCCAGCAGCGTAGGCGGGGGGAGCTCCTACAATGAGCAGTTCTTC.

The CDR3 region has the DNA TGTGCCAGCAGTTATAGGGGCAGATCGAATGAAAAACTGTTTTTT. Protein: CASSYRGRSNEKLFF. J is TRBJ1-4 and V is TRBV28; a possible D gene is TRBD1 (5 bases). Germline V gene lookup returns CDR1 MDHEN and CDR2 SYDVKM. V dropped 4 bases and J dropped 5 bases, with 14 bases sitting between them. The CDR3 spans 15 residues.

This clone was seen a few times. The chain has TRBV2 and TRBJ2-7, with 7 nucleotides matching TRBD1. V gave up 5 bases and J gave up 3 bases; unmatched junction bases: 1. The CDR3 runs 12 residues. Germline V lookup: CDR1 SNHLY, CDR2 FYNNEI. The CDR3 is CASSRDSYEQYF. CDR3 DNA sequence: TGTGCCAGCAGTCGGGACAGCTACGAGCAGTACTTC.

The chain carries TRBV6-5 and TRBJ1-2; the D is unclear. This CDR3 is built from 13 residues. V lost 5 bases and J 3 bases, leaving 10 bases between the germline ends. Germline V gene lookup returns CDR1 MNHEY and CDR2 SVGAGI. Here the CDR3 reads CASSAPNDYGYTF. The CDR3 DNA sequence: TGTGCCAGCAGTGCCCCTAATGACTATGGCTACACCTTC.